These 17 T cell receptor beta chains share one sample of origin, sequenced in a study of vaccination effects on CD4 cells after COVID-19. Scientists isolated CD4+ T cells after an approximately 10-day culture period ended. The repertoire was sequenced with immunoSEQ multiplex PCR; TCRdb's copy has only in-frame clones and lacks some. The table has about 74,000 clones, more than 70% seen once; the top ten hold about 1.9%. Antigens for these TCRs are unknown. This specimen consisted of CD4+ T cells from PBMCs cultured without peptide, obtained before COVID-19 vaccination. The receptors shown here come from a human donor who received a COVID-19 vaccine.

This clone appeared once. The chain recombines TRBV25-1 with TRBJ1-5; weak D call: TRBD1 (5 bases). In germline, CDR1 is MGHDK, CDR2 SYGVNS. The V gene lost 3 bases and the J gene lost 3 bases, with 6 bases spanning the gap. The CDR3 sequence is 13 residues long. Here the CDR3 reads CASSDRVNQPQHF. The CDR3 DNA reads TGTGCCAGCAGTGACAGGGTCAATCAGCCCCAGCATTTT.

This rearrangement joins TRBV6-1 to TRBJ2-5; TRBD2 matches 12 bases. The CDR3 is made up of 19 amino acids. The J segment lost 7 bases and the V segment lost 2 bases, leaving 17 bases of the junction unmatched. CDR1 and CDR2 (germline): MNHNS, SASEGT. The CDR3 DNA is TGTGCCAGCAGTGAATCAGTAGGGCTAGCGGGGGGGCAAGTTAGGACCCAGTACTTC. Residues: CASSESVGLAGGQVRTQYF.

The chain couples TRBV5-8 to TRBJ1-3, with 12 bases lining up with TRBD1. The CDR3 runs to 16 residues. Germline trimming cut 4 bases from V and 3 bases from J; bases unmatched to any gene: 5. Germline values: CDR1 SGHTS, CDR2 YDEGEE. CDR3 protein: CASSRGQGAYGNTIYF. The CDR3 DNA follows: TGTGCCAGCAGCAGGGGACAGGGGGCGTATGGAAACACCATATATTTT.

The chain recombines TRBV2 with TRBJ2-1; a possible D gene is TRBD2 (5 bases). With 2 bases removed from V and 10 bases from J, the gap between germline ends came to 6 bases. The CDR3 length is 11 residues. Germline values: CDR1 SNHLY, CDR2 FYNNEI. The CDR3 region has the DNA TGTGCCAGCAGTGAACCGGGGGAGCAGTTCTTC. This encodes CASSEPGEQFF.

The V gene is TRBV5-1, the J gene TRBJ2-3; TRBD2 agrees at 11 bases. Germline CDR1 and CDR2: SGHRS and YFSETQ. The CDR3 consists of 17 residues. V trimming: 1 base; J trimming: 3 bases; junction bases outside the gene matches: 7. CDR3 nucleotides: TGCGCCAGCAGCTTGCGCCCTAGCGGGGGGATGACAGATACGCAGTATTTT. It yields the protein CASSLRPSGGMTDTQYF.

Only one count was recorded for this clone. This chain joins TRBV3-1 (or the pseudogene TRBV3-2) and TRBJ2-1, with D unclear. Trimming took 4 bases from V and 6 from J, leaving 16 bases between them. The CDR3 runs to 15 residues. Germline assignment: CDR1 LGHDT and CDR2 YNNKEL (reference sequence). This CDR3 reads CASSPPELFGNEQFF. The CDR3 DNA follows: TGTGCCAGCAGCCCCCCGGAGCTATTTGGCAATGAGCAGTTCTTC.

This chain links TRBV3-1 (or the pseudogene TRBV3-2) with TRBJ2-6, with D unclear. This CDR3 comprises 15 residues. CDR1 LGHDT and CDR2 YNNKEL come from the germline V gene (reference sequence). V was shortened by 6 bases and J by 3 bases, with 12 bases between the two germline ends. CDR3 in amino acids: CASRPSLSGANVLTF. CDR3 DNA sequence: TGTGCCAGCAGACCCTCCCTGAGTGGGGCCAACGTCCTGACTTTC.

The chain is built from TRBV3-1 (or the pseudogene TRBV3-2) and TRBJ1-6, with TRBD1 as a possible D gene (5 bases). The CDR3 sequence is 14 residues long. V was clipped by 5 bases and J by 9 bases, with 14 bases between them. From germline, CDR1 is LGHDT and CDR2 YNNKEL (reference sequence). Written as DNA, the CDR3 is TGTGCCAGCAGCTTCCGGGACGGATCTTCACCCCTCCACTTT. It codes for CASSFRDGSSPLHF.

The V gene is TRBV24-1, the J gene TRBJ1-2; 8 bases match TRBD1. The CDR3 spans 17 residues. Germline V gives CDR1 KGHDR, CDR2 SFDVKD. The V gene end was trimmed by 7 bases and the J gene end by 8 bases; junction bases not matched to a gene: 20. DNA for the CDR3: TGTGCCACCAGCCCAAATCCAGGGGGCAGCCCTTCGTGGGGCTACACCTTC. This encodes CATSPNPGGSPSWGYTF.

The V call is TRBV6-5, the J call TRBJ2-7; possibly TRBD2 for D (7 bases). The CDR3 extends over 13 amino acids. Germline V gene lookup returns CDR1 MNHEY and CDR2 SVGAGI. V was pared by 7 bases and J by 3 bases, with 13 bases between. The CDR3 region has the DNA TGTGCCAGCAAGGGGGGGAAGAACTACGAGCAGTACGTC. This sequence encodes CASKGGKNYEQYV.

The gene calls are TRBV18 and TRBJ1-2; 7 nucleotides line up with TRBD1. The CDR3 covers 13 residues. Looked up from germline, CDR1 is KGHSH and CDR2 is LQKENI. Trimming at V came to 3 bases and at J to 7 bases, leaving 5 bases not matched to a gene. This chain's CDR3 is CASSPEQGSGYTF. DNA for the CDR3: TGTGCCAGCTCACCCGAACAGGGGTCTGGCTACACCTTC.

CDR3 loop: CASRRGDTQYF. The CDR3 nucleotides are TGTGCCAGTAGAAGAGGAGATACGCAGTATTTT. The chain carries TRBV19 and TRBJ2-3; D gene ambiguous. The CDR3 consists of 11 residues. Trimming removed 6 bases from V and 5 bases from J, with 6 bases in between. Germline CDR1 LNHDA, CDR2 SQIVND (reference sequence).

The rearrangement uses TRBV18 and TRBJ1-3; D might be TRBD1 (5 bases). Per germline, CDR1 KGHSH and CDR2 LQKENI. CDR3 length equals 15 residues. V was shortened by 2 bases and J by 2 bases, with 10 bases between the two germline ends. The CDR3 region has the DNA TGTGCCAGCTCACCATCTCAGGGTCCTGGAAACACCATATATTTT. Amino acid sequence: CASSPSQGPGNTIYF.

The chain links TRBV30 to TRBJ2-2, with D possibly matching TRBD2 (6 bases). This CDR3 is built from 17 residues. The ends were cut back, 0 bases at V and 2 bases at J, with 16 bases in the middle. The germline CDR1 and CDR2 sequences are GTSNPN and SVGIG (reference sequence). CDR3 nucleotides: TGTGCCTGGAGTGTTCCGATGGTAGCGGCAAACACCGGGGAGCTGTTTTTT. Its protein is CAWSVPMVAANTGELFF.

The CDR3 region is CASGGRNQPQHF. The CDR3 nucleotides are TGTGCCAGCGGCGGGAGGAATCAGCCCCAGCATTTT. The J gene is TRBJ1-5, the V gene TRBV6-5; D gene ambiguous. Germline assignment: CDR1 MNHEY and CDR2 SVGAGI. There are 12 residues in the CDR3. V was shortened by 8 bases and J by 4 bases, with 9 bases between the two germline ends.

The chain couples TRBV5-1 to TRBJ2-1, with a possible D match to TRBD1 (5 bases). The CDR3 contains 16 residues. Between the trimmed V and J ends, which lost 4 bases and 0 bases, there was a span of 14 bases. Germline CDR1 is SGHRS and CDR2 is YFSETQ. CDR3 in amino acids: CASSEQGPASYNEQFF. The CDR3 bases are TGCGCCAGCAGCGAGCAGGGTCCAGCCTCCTACAATGAGCAGTTCTTC.

V usage is TRBV5-4 and J usage is TRBJ2-1, with 8 nucleotides matching TRBD2. V dropped 4 bases and J dropped 6; count of bases not matched to a gene: 12. Germline-derived CDR1 and CDR2 are SGHNT and YYREEE (reference sequence). This CDR3 comprises 16 residues. The CDR3, as DNA: TGTGCCAGCAGCCCCGGAGAAGGCCGGGGGGGCAATGAGCAGTTCTTC. The encoded protein is CASSPGEGRGGNEQFF.